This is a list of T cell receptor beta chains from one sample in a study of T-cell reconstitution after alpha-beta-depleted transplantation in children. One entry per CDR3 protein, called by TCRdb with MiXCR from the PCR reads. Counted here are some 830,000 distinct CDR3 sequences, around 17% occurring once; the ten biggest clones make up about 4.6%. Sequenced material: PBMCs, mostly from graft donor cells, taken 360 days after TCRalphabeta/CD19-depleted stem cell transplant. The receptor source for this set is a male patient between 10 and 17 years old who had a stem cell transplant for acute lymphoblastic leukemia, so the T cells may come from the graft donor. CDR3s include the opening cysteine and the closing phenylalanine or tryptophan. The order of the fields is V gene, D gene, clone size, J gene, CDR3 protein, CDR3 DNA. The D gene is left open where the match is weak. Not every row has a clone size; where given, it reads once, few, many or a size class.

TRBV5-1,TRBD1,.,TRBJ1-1,CASSLGDSRSTEAFF,TGCGCCAGCAGCTTGGGGGACAGCCGGAGTACTGAAGCTTTCTTT
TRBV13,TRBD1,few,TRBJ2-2,CASSLRTGARELFF,TGTGCCAGCAGCCTACGGACAGGGGCCCGGGAGCTGTTTTTT
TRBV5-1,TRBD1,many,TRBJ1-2,CASSDRASNYGYTF,TGCGCCAGCAGCGACAGGGCCTCTAACTATGGCTACACCTTC
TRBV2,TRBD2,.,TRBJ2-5,CASWGRREGRFETQYF,TGTGCCAGCTGGGGACGGCGGGAGGGCCGATTCGAGACCCAGTACTTC
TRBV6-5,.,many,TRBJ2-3,CASSYWPATDTQYF,TGTGCCAGCAGTTACTGGCCGGCCACAGATACGCAGTATTTT
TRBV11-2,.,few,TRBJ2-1,CASSLWPRWDEQFF,TGTGCCAGCAGCTTATGGCCTAGATGGGATGAGCAGTTCTTC
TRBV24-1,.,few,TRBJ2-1,CATGDPTGSSYNEQFF,TGTGCCACCGGTGACCCGACAGGTAGCTCCTACAATGAGCAGTTCTTC
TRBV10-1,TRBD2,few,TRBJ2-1,CASSLSLAANEQFF,TGCGCCAGCTCGCTATCACTAGCGGCCAATGAGCAGTTCTTC
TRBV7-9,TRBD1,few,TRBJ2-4,CASIDPTGGNIQYF,TGTGCCAGTATCGATCCGACAGGGGGAAACATTCAGTACTTC
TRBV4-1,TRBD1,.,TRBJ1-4,CASSQDGGTVGEKLFF,TGCGCCAGCAGCCAAGACGGAGGGACAGTGGGTGAAAAACTGTTTTTT
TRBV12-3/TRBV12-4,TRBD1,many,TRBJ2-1,CASRRTGAKVSEQFF,TGTGCCAGCAGGAGAACAGGGGCGAAAGTAAGTGAGCAGTTCTTC
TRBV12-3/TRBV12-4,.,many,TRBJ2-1,CASSPQGAEQFF,TGTGCCAGCAGCCCACAGGGAGCTGAGCAGTTCTTC
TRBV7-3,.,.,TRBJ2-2,CASSIRGSGELFF,TGTGCCAGCAGCATCAGGGGTAGCGGGGAGCTGTTTTTT
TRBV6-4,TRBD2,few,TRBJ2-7,CASSGRLAGSEEQYF,TGTGCCAGCAGTGGGAGACTAGCGGGATCGGAAGAGCAGTACTTC
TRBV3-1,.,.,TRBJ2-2,CASSQDPGLETGELFF,TGTGCCAGCAGCCAAGATCCCGGGTTGGAGACCGGGGAGCTGTTTTTT
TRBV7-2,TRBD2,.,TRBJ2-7,CASSLGTSGRYEQYF,TGTGCCAGCAGCTTAGGGACTAGCGGACGGTACGAGCAGTACTTC
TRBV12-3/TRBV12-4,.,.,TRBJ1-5,CASRPALNQPQHF,TGTGCCAGCAGGCCTGCTTTGAATCAGCCCCAGCATTTT
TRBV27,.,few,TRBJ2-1,CASKRSGAYNEQFF,TGTGCCAGCAAGAGGAGCGGAGCTTACAATGAGCAGTTCTTC
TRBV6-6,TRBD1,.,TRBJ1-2,CASRTGSVYGYTF,TGTGCCAGCCGGACAGGCTCTGTGTATGGCTACACCTTC
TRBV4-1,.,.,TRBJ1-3,CASSQLTGVSGNTIYF,TGCGCCAGCAGCCAATTAACAGGAGTCTCTGGAAACACCATATATTTT
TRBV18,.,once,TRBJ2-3,CASSSTWAVSESTDTQYF,TGTGCCAGCTCATCTACTTGGGCCGTTTCAGAATCCACAGATACGCAGTATTTT
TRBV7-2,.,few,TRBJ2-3,CASSFRQPFTDTQYF,TGTGCCAGCAGCTTTAGACAGCCATTCACAGATACGCAGTATTTT
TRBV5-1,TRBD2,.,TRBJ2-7,CASSLATGLSGSGEQYF,TGCGCCAGCAGCTTGGCCACCGGACTAAGCGGGAGCGGCGAGCAGTACTTC
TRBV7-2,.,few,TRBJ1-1,CASSPSMRDVEAFF,TGTGCCAGCAGCCCCTCGATGAGGGATGTTGAAGCTTTCTTT
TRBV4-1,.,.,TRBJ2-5,CASSQVTTRQETQYF,TGCGCCAGCAGCCAGGTCACGACTAGACAAGAGACCCAGTACTTC
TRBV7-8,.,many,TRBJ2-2,CASSLGRGRGFAGELFF,TGTGCCAGCAGCTTAGGTCGGGGCAGGGGTTTTGCCGGGGAGCTGTTTTTT
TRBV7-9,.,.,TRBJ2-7,CASSLGSVLSYEQYF,TGTGCCAGCAGCTTAGGTAGCGTTCTCTCCTACGAGCAGTACTTC
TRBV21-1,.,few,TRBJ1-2,CASSSPLGPRKDSRGYTF,TGTGCCAGCAGCAGCCCCTTAGGGCCCCGGAAGGACTCGCGGGGCTACACCTTC
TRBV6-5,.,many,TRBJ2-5,CASSYGRGTQYF,TGTGCCAGCAGTTACGGGCGGGGGACCCAGTACTTC
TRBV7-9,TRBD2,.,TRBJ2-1,CASSTLRDLAVNEQFF,TGTGCCAGCAGCACCCTCCGGGACCTAGCGGTAAATGAGCAGTTCTTC
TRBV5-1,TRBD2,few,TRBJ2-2,CASSLQLAGRANTGELFF,TGCGCCAGCAGCTTGCAACTAGCGGGAAGGGCGAACACCGGGGAGCTGTTTTTT
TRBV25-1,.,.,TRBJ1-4,CASSESRTRRGHEKLFF,TGTGCCAGCAGTGAATCGAGAACCCGGCGGGGACATGAAAAACTGTTTTTT
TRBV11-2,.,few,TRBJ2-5,CASSPLPGQQRETQYF,TGTGCCAGCAGCCCCCTCCCGGGACAACAACGGGAGACCCAGTACTTC
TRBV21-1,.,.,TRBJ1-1,CASSNKTANTEAFF,TGTGCCAGCAGCAACAAGACAGCCAACACTGAAGCTTTCTTT
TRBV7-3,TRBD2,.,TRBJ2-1,CASGLAGVRYEQFF,TGTGCCAGCGGACTAGCGGGAGTTAGGTATGAGCAGTTCTTC
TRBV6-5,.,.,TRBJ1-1,CASSYGLWPEAFF,TGTGCCAGCAGTTACGGTCTGTGGCCTGAAGCTTTCTTT
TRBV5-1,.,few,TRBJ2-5,CASSLGDRLGETQYF,TGCGCCAGCAGCTTGGGGGACCGTCTTGGGGAGACCCAGTACTTC
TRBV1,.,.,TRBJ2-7,CTSSQARSYQYF,TGCACCAGCAGCCAAGCGCGCTCCTATCAGTACTTC
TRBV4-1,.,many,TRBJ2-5,CASSQDPPSTQYF,TGCGCCAGCAGCCAAGACCCCCCATCGACCCAGTACTTC
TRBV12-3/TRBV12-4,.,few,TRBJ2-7,CASSLRRRGAYEQYF,TGTGCCAGCAGTTTAAGGCGCAGGGGAGCCTACGAGCAGTACTTC
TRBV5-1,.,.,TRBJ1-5,CASSLGDFEGQPQHF,TGCGCCAGCAGCTTGGGTGACTTCGAGGGGCAGCCCCAGCATTTT
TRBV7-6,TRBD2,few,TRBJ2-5,CASSSSGGAWGQETQYF,TGTGCCAGCAGCTCTAGCGGGGGGGCTTGGGGCCAAGAGACCCAGTACTTC
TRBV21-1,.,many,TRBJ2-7,CASSTRQGRSYEQYF,TGTGCCAGCAGCACCCGACAGGGACGCTCCTACGAGCAGTACTTC
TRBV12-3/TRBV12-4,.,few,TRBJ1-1,CASSHSGNTEAFF,TGTGCCAGCAGCCACAGTGGGAACACTGAAGCTTTCTTT
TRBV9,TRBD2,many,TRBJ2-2,CASSVLAGGPGELFF,TGTGCCAGCAGCGTCCTAGCGGGAGGTCCCGGGGAGCTGTTTTTT
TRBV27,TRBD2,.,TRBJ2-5,CASSSFFGGGETQYF,TGTGCCAGCAGTTCCTTCTTTGGGGGAGGGGAGACCCAGTACTTC
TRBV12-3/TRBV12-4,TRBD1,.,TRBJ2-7,CASSPGNRRDRSYEQYF,TGTGCCAGCAGCCCAGGTAATCGAAGGGACAGGTCGTACGAGCAGTACTTC
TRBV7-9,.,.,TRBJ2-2,CASSHPDYSLNTGELFF,TGTGCCAGCAGCCATCCCGACTACTCACTCAACACCGGGGAGCTGTTTTTT
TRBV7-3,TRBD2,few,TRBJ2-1,CASSLELGGYNEQFF,TGTGCCAGCAGCTTAGAGCTGGGAGGGTACAATGAGCAGTTCTTC
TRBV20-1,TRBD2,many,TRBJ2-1,CSARVRGGSYNEQFF,TGCAGTGCTAGAGTACGGGGAGGGTCCTACAATGAGCAGTTCTTC
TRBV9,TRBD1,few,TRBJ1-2,CASSVAQGGIVGGYTF,TGTGCCAGCAGCGTAGCCCAGGGGGGAATTGTAGGTGGCTACACCTTC
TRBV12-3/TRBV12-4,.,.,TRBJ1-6,CASSLQGSPLHF,TGTGCCAGCAGCCTTCAGGGTTCACCCCTCCACTTT
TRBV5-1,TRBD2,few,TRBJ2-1,CASSVSGGNYNEQFF,TGCGCCAGCAGCGTAAGCGGGGGAAACTACAATGAGCAGTTCTTC
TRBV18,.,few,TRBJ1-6,CASSREGSSPLHF,TGTGCCAGCTCACGAGAGGGGAGTTCACCCCTCCACTTT
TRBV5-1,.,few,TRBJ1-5,CASSPGGTGVQPQHF,TGCGCCAGCAGCCCCGGGGGGACGGGGGTTCAGCCCCAGCATTTT
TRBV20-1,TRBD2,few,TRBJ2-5,CSAFLADQETQYF,TGCAGTGCTTTTCTAGCGGACCAAGAGACCCAGTACTTC
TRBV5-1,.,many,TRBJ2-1,CASSLVVGGSYNEQFF,TGCGCCAGCAGCTTGGTCGTCGGGGGCTCCTACAATGAGCAGTTCTTC
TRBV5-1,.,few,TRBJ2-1,CASSLGSQGTYNEQFF,TGCGCCAGCAGCTTGGGATCCCAGGGTACCTACAATGAGCAGTTCTTC